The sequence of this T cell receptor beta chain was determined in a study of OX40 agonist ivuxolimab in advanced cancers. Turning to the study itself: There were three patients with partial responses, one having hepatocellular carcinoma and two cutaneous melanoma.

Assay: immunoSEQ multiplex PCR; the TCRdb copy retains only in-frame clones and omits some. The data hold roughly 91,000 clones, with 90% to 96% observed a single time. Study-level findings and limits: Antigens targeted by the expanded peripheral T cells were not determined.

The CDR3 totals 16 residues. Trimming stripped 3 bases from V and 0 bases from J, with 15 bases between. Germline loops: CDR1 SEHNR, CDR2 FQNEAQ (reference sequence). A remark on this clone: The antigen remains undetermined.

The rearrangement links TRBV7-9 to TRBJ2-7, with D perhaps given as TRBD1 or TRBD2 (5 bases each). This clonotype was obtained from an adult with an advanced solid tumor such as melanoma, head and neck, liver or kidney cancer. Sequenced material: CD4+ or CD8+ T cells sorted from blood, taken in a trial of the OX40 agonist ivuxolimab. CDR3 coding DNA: TGTGCCAGCAGCTTTCATCGGGACCTTAGCTCCTACGAGCAGTACTTC. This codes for CASSFHRDLSSYEQYF.